These 30 T cell receptor beta chains originate from one sample sequenced in a study of T-cell memory formation after mild COVID-19. TCRdb independently ran MiXCR on the 5' RACE reads; one entry per CDR3 protein. Among around 340,000 distinct CDR3 sequences listed, under 15% were seen once. Sequenced material: PBMCs or a T cell subset sorted from them (not recorded which). These receptors came from a man younger than 30 who had mild COVID-19 (a few samples of this study predate the infection). Cell type and time point are not known.

The rearrangement joins TRBV7-2 to TRBJ2-5; 14 bases match TRBD2. Looked up from germline, CDR1 is SGHTA and CDR2 is FQGNSA. Trimming cost V 6 bases and J 9 bases; bases outside gene matches: 9. The CDR3 has 15 amino acids. The CDR3 reads CASRRTSGGTGPQYF. CDR3 bases: TGTGCCAGCAGACGGACTAGCGGGGGGACCGGCCCCCAGTACTTC.

The chain couples TRBV4-3 to TRBJ2-3, with 7 bases identical to TRBD2. Germline V lookup: CDR1 LGHNA, CDR2 YSLEER. J was trimmed by 1 base and V by 0 bases; bases with no gene match: 4. This CDR3 region has 16 residues. The DNA of the CDR3 is TGCGCCAGCAGCCAAGAAGGCCGGGGGGGCACAGATACGCAGTATTTT. Translating it yields CASSQEGRGGTDTQYF.

This clonotype has only a few counts. The chain is built from TRBV14 and TRBJ2-5, with D possibly TRBD2 on 5 matching bases. The CDR3 loop spans 16 amino acids. CDR1 and CDR2 (germline): SGHDN, FVKESK. The V gene lost 2 bases and the J gene lost 5 bases, with 18 bases spanning the gap. In DNA, the CDR3 is TGTGCCAGCAGCCAATTTCTGGCTACAACGGGGGAGACCCAGTACTTC. Encoded protein: CASSQFLATTGETQYF.

This clonotype was seen a few times. The chain has TRBV10-3 and TRBJ2-7; TRBD2 might be the D (5 bases). The CDR3 sequence is 15 residues long. Germline assignment: CDR1 ENHRY and CDR2 SYGVKD. V was shortened by 3 bases and J by 2 bases, with 14 bases between the two germline ends. The CDR3 protein is CAISDPRTLTYEQYF. The CDR3 region has the DNA TGTGCCATCAGTGACCCCCGGACTTTAACCTACGAGCAGTACTTC.

In this sample, this clonotype turned up a few times. The V call is TRBV7-3, the J call TRBJ1-1, with D possibly being TRBD1 (5 bases). The CDR3 consists of 13 residues. Per germline, CDR1 SGHTA and CDR2 FQGTGA. Between the trimmed V and J ends, which lost 5 bases and 4 bases, there was a span of 11 bases. The CDR3, as DNA: TGTGCCAGCAGCACACAGGAGGGCACTGAAGCTTTCTTT. Protein sequence: CASSTQEGTEAFF.

This clonotype came up a few times. The chain uses TRBV6-1 and TRBJ1-5; D is ambiguous. The CDR3 runs 14 residues. Germline loops: CDR1 MNHNS, CDR2 SASEGT. Trimming took off 6 bases at V and 1 base at J, with 10 bases between the two ends. Written as DNA, the CDR3 is TGTGCCAGCAGCCCGGGCCTGAGCAATCAGCCCCAGCATTTT. Translated: CASSPGLSNQPQHF.

J is TRBJ2-2 and V is TRBV20-1, with 7 bases fitting TRBD2. V shed 5 bases, J shed 7 bases, and the junction held 4 bases outside the gene matches. The CDR3 length is 12 residues. The germline V gene encodes CDR1 DFQATT and CDR2 SNEGSKA (reference sequence). CDR3 sequence: CSAREEGGELFF. In nucleotides, the CDR3 is TGCAGTGCTCGGGAGGAAGGCGGGGAGCTGTTTTTT.

This clonotype has at least ten counts. This chain joins TRBV7-2 and TRBJ2-3, with D unclear. CDR3 length equals 13 residues. Germline loops: CDR1 SGHTA, CDR2 FQGNSA. Trimming stripped 2 bases from V and 2 bases from J, with 5 bases between. The CDR3 reads CASSLLNTDTQYF. CDR3 DNA: TGTGCCAGCAGCTTACTCAACACAGATACGCAGTATTTT.

The J gene is TRBJ1-6, the V gene TRBV7-2; a weak D match, TRBD1 (5 bases). The CDR3 length is 15 residues. Trimming took off 5 bases at V and 7 bases at J, with 15 bases between the two ends. Germline CDR1 SGHTA, CDR2 FQGNSA. The CDR3 DNA reads as TGTGCCAGCAGCCGCGAGATGGGGCAAAATTCACCCCTCCACTTT. Translating it yields CASSREMGQNSPLHF.

The rearrangement joins TRBV15 to TRBJ1-6; D uncertain. CDR3 size: 15 residues. Germline CDR1 LNHNV, CDR2 YYDKDF (reference sequence). V shed 0 bases and J shed 10 bases, with 13 bases lying between them. This CDR3 reads CATSRESGNGSPLHF. The CDR3 DNA is TGTGCCACCAGCAGAGAATCGGGGAACGGATCACCCCTCCACTTT.

In this sample, this clonotype turned up a few times. The chain recombines TRBV12-3 or TRBV12-4 with TRBJ2-5, with 9 bases matching TRBD1. V was pared by 6 bases and J by 0 bases, with 5 bases of the junction left unmatched. The length of the CDR3 is 15 residues. The DNA for the CDR3 is TGTGCCAGCAGCTCCGGGACAGGGAACCAAGAGACCCAGTACTTC. Its translation: CASSSGTGNQETQYF.

This clonotype has more than one count but fewer than ten. The V gene is TRBV11-2, the J gene TRBJ2-3, with 7 nucleotides matching TRBD1. Losses at the gene ends were 5 bases for V and 14 bases for J; bases not matched to a gene: 7. The CDR3 length is 11 residues. Germline V gene data show CDR1 as SGHAT and CDR2 as FQNNGV. The CDR3 DNA reads TGTGCCAGCAGCACCGGGACAGATGGGTATTTT. Translated: CASSTGTDGYF.

This clonotype was seen more than once but under ten times. The chain joins TRBV7-3 to TRBJ2-2; D perhaps matches TRBD1 (5 bases). Germline V CDR1 and CDR2: SGHTA, FQGTGA. V lost 2 bases and J 6 bases, leaving 10 bases between the germline ends. This CDR3 contains 14 residues. The CDR3 sequence: CASSLGRVAGELFF. DNA for the CDR3: TGTGCCAGCAGCTTAGGCAGGGTTGCCGGGGAGCTGTTTTTT.

This chain uses TRBV7-2 with TRBJ2-1; TRBD1 aligns across 7 bases. Germline CDR1 and CDR2: SGHTA and FQGNSA. The trim removed 0 bases at V and 16 bases at J, leaving 12 bases unmatched. The CDR3 contains 14 residues. The CDR3 here is CASSLALGQVGIFF. The CDR3 DNA reads TGTGCCAGCAGCTTAGCCCTTGGACAGGTTGGGATATTCTTC.

This clonotype has only a few counts. The chain is built from TRBV10-2 and TRBJ2-5; D may be TRBD2 (6 bases). Looked up from germline, CDR1 is WSHSY and CDR2 is SAAADI. Deletions cut 3 bases from V and 2 bases from J, with 10 bases between. The length of the CDR3 is 14 residues. The CDR3 nucleotides are TGCGCCAGCAGTGAAGCAGGGAGGCAAGAGACCCAGTACTTC. Its protein is CASSEAGRQETQYF.

The V gene is TRBV3-1, the J gene TRBJ1-2; D remains ambiguous. Trimming took 0 bases from V and 8 from J, leaving 10 bases between them. There are 13 residues in the CDR3. In germline, CDR1 is LGHDT, CDR2 YNNKEL (reference sequence). The DNA for the CDR3 is TGTGCCAGCAGCCAAGATCTGGAGGGAGGCTACACCTTC. It translates to CASSQDLEGGYTF.

This clonotype was detected many times. The chain combines TRBV7-9 with TRBJ2-2; 12 bases match TRBD2. The CDR3 is 16 amino acids. The V gene's germline CDR1 is SEHNR and CDR2 FQNEAQ (reference sequence). The V segment lost 5 bases and the J segment 5 bases; nucleotides outside the gene matches: 6. The CDR3 region is CASSARLAGDTGELFF. The CDR3 nucleotides are TGTGCCAGCAGCGCCCGACTAGCGGGGGATACCGGGGAGCTGTTTTTT. Variable domain in full (rest from reference TRBV7-9 and TRBJ2-2): DTGVSQNPRHKITKRGQNVTFRCDPISEHNRLYWYRQTLGQGPEFLTYFQNEAQLEKSRLLSDRFSAERPKGSFSTLEIQRTEQGDSAMYLCASSARLAGDTGELFFGEGSRLTVL.

This clonotype turned up a few times. The chain has TRBV5-1 and TRBJ1-1; the D gene is possibly TRBD1 (5 bases). The ends were cut back, 3 bases at V and 4 bases at J, with 16 bases in the middle. CDR1 and CDR2 from the germline V gene are SGHRS and YFSETQ. The length of the CDR3 is 15 residues. CDR3 residues: CASSSLGVEGTEAFF. The CDR3 DNA reads TGCGCCAGCAGCTCGTTGGGGGTCGAGGGCACTGAAGCTTTCTTT.

A few counts support this clonotype. This chain links TRBV7-2 with TRBJ1-3, with D unresolved. Germline lookup yields CDR1 SGHTA and CDR2 FQGNSA. The ends were cut back, 5 bases at V and 8 bases at J, with 16 bases in the middle. This CDR3 comprises 14 residues. The CDR3 sequence: CASSKGGVVDTIYF. In DNA, the CDR3 is TGTGCCAGCAGCAAAGGAGGTGTGGTCGACACCATATATTTT.

Only a few counts were recorded for this clonotype. The chain links TRBV15 to TRBJ1-4, with 10 bases aligning to TRBD1. Germline CDR1 is LNHNV and CDR2 is YYDKDF (reference sequence). The CDR3 has 14 residues. V lost 5 bases to trimming and J lost 8 bases; unmatched junction nucleotides: 5. Written as DNA, the CDR3 is TGTGCCACCAGCCCTGACAGGGGGCGCGAAAAACTGTTTTTT. It is translated as CATSPDRGREKLFF.

CDR3 residues: CASSPTDSHEQFF. The DNA for the CDR3 is TGTGCCAGCAGCCCTACGGACAGTCATGAGCAGTTCTTC. V is TRBV13 and J is TRBJ2-1, with D possibly matching TRBD1 (6 bases). The CDR3 length is 13 residues. V lost 5 bases and J lost 8, with 13 bases in between. The germline V gene has CDR1 PRHDT and CDR2 FYEKMQ (reference sequence).

This clonotype has a count of ten or more. The V and J genes are TRBV7-9 and TRBJ2-7, with a weak D call TRBD1 (5 bases). The germline gives CDR1 SEHNR, CDR2 FQNEAQ (reference sequence). Trimming took 4 bases from V and 4 from J, leaving 8 bases between them. CDR3 size: 12 residues. The CDR3 sequence is CASSSGRYEQYV. CDR3 nucleotide sequence: TGTGCCAGCAGCTCAGGGCGGTACGAGCAGTACGTC.

There are a few counts of this clonotype. The rearrangement links TRBV7-2 to TRBJ2-5, with 10 positions matching TRBD2. The V gene end was trimmed by 5 bases and the J gene end by 7 bases; junction bases not matched to a gene: 10. The CDR3 has 15 amino acids. Germline lookup yields CDR1 SGHTA and CDR2 FQGNSA. CDR3 sequence (DNA): TGTGCCAGCAGCCCTAGCGGGGGAGCCGGTGGGACCCAGTACTTC. It specifies CASSPSGGAGGTQYF.

This clonotype was counted between two and nine times. The chain recombines TRBV5-1 with TRBJ2-5; a weak D match, TRBD2 (6 bases). CDR1 SGHRS and CDR2 YFSETQ come from the germline V gene. V gave up 9 bases and J gave up 5 bases, with 17 bases separating them. The length of the CDR3 is 13 residues. The CDR3 loop reads CATGDGGGETQYF. DNA for the CDR3: TGCGCCACGGGCGACGGAGGAGGGGAGACCCAGTACTTC.

The gene calls are TRBV4-2 and TRBJ1-2; a weak D match, TRBD1 (6 bases). The germline V and J ends were trimmed by 3 bases and 2 bases, with 10 bases remaining between them. The CDR3 is 14 amino acids. From germline, CDR1 is LGHNA and CDR2 YNFKEQ. The CDR3 sequence: CASSHLTGNYGYTF. The DNA of the CDR3 is TGTGCCAGCAGCCACCTAACAGGGAACTATGGCTACACCTTC.

The V call is TRBV7-2, the J call TRBJ2-6; no reliable D call. The germline V gene has CDR1 SGHTA and CDR2 FQGNSA. Deletions cut 4 bases from V and 2 bases from J, with 9 bases between. The CDR3 covers 15 residues. The CDR3 bases are TGTGCCAGCAGCTCGTGGACCCCTGGGGCCAACGTCCTGACTTTC. Translated: CASSSWTPGANVLTF. The variable domain in full, completed from reference TRBV7-2 and TRBJ2-6, reads GAGVSQSPSNKVTEKGKDVELRCDPISGHTALYWYRQSLGQGLEFLIYFQGNSAPDKSGLPSDRFSAERTGGSVSTLTIQRTQQEDSAVYLCASSSWTPGANVLTFGAGSRLTVL.

V is TRBV5-1 and J is TRBJ2-5; 15 nucleotides line up with TRBD2. CDR1 is SGHRS, CDR2 YFSETQ, per germline. The CDR3 length is 17 residues. Trimming cost V 4 bases and J 5 bases; bases outside gene matches: 9. The CDR3 reads CASSPGLAGGSLETQYF. The CDR3 DNA reads as TGCGCCAGCAGCCCTGGACTAGCGGGGGGGAGCCTGGAGACCCAGTACTTC.

The chain is built from TRBV4-1 and TRBJ2-3; possible D gene TRBD1, 6 bases. The V and J ends lost 5 bases and 2 bases respectively, with 14 bases between them. The CDR3 has 15 residues. From germline, CDR1 is MGHRA and CDR2 YSYEKL. This chain's CDR3 is CASSSYRDFTDTQYF. The CDR3, as DNA: TGCGCCAGCAGCTCCTACAGGGATTTCACAGATACGCAGTATTTT.

This chain joins TRBV15 and TRBJ1-3, with D perhaps TRBD1 (6 bases). V was shortened by 5 bases and J by 4 bases, with 15 bases between the two germline ends. Germline CDR1 reads LNHNV; CDR2 reads YYDKDF (reference sequence). This CDR3 has 15 residues. For the CDR3, the DNA is TGTGCCACCAGCCCGAGACAGGTCGGCGGAAACACCATATATTTT. As protein: CATSPRQVGGNTIYF.

The genes are TRBV6-5 and TRBJ1-4; tentatively, D is TRBD1 (5 bases). The V and J ends lost 6 bases and 6 bases respectively, with 8 bases between them. The germline CDR1 and CDR2 sequences are MNHEY and SVGAGI. CDR3 length: 12 amino acids. The CDR3 DNA reads TGTGCCAGCAGCGTGGGGGATGAAAAACTGTTTTTT. Translation: CASSVGDEKLFF.